One T cell receptor beta chain is described in this entry. This clonotype came up many times. The target of this receptor is not known. The germline gene is not matched at one end of the junction; a read error may be the cause. Receptor libraries were prepared by PCR. Sequenced using an Illumina HiSeq 2500. TCR libraries were prepared with molecular barcoding, using unique molecular identifiers to normalize TCRbeta repertoire quantification. TCRdb trimmed the raw reads at Q25, called clones with MiXCR and kept productive beta chains. Each CDR3 protein appears once, grouped with its most common genes and DNA. The sample includes hundreds of thousands of distinct CDR3 sequences, with approximately 30% observed a single time. More than 2% of the sample is in the top ten clones. This record comes from a study of T-cell reconstitution after alpha-beta-depleted transplantation in children listed by TCRdb under 2016. The study in broad terms: T-cell immune reconstitution after TCRalphabeta/CD19-depleted allogeneic hematopoietic cell transplantation in children was quantitatively tracked in the study by means of TCR repertoire profiling.

The CDR3 numbers 12 residues from cysteine through phenylalanine. The retained sequence is limited to the CDR3, 36 bases, with the frame set at the first base. As encoded in the germline V gene, CDR1 is SGHRS while CDR2 is YFSETQ. Source: PBMCs from the stem cell graft donor, taken from the stem cell graft. The rearrangement joined TRBV5-1 to TRBJ2-5; no D gene can be assigned with confidence. The TCR originated in a human donor who donated a stem cell graft to a child with aplastic anemia. The nucleotide sequence reads as follows: TGTGCCAGCAGCTTACCCCAAGAGACCCAGTACTTC. This yields the protein CASSLPQETQYF.